These 18 T cell receptor beta chains share one sample of origin, sequenced in a study of esophageal squamous cell carcinoma under preoperative chemotherapy. Time point defined: before preoperative PTX-NDP chemotherapy. TCRdb processed the PCR reads anew with MiXCR; each CDR3 protein has one entry. This sample carries about 16,000 distinct CDR3 sequences, 48% of them seen once, and the ten largest clones take roughly 28%. This material was acquired from a patient given preoperative chemotherapy. The source of these receptors is a human donor with esophageal squamous cell carcinoma. The donor label of this sample is uncertain.

In the case of this clonotype: At one end the junction does not follow the germline gene, possibly because of a read error. This chain uses TRBV7-2 with TRBJ2-5, with 7 bases fitting TRBD2. The CDR3 totals 16 residues. Germline CDR1 reads SGHTA; CDR2 reads FQGNSA. The CDR3 DNA reads TGTGCCAGCAGGGGGCGCGGGGGACGGATCCAAAAGACTCAGTACTTC. Translation: CASRGRGGRIQKTQYF.

As regards this clonotype: It is likely a read error, because the conserved phenylalanine at the end of the CDR3 is missing. It is unclear where the CDR3 begins or ends on the DNA, so no DNA is shown, and the CDR3 is as TCRdb lists it. The chain couples TRBV6-5 to TRBJ2-5; the D call of TRBD2 is as the table states it, not checked on the DNA. The CDR3 length is 17 residues, termini included. CDR1 MNHEY and CDR2 SVGAGI come from the germline V gene. The CDR3 spells CASSYSRGGPGPATQLS.

In this sample, this clonotype turned up a few times. This chain uses TRBV7-2 with TRBJ2-5, with D unresolved. The J call may not be correct, given that the DNA end is closer to TRBJ2-7. The CDR3 loop spans 14 amino acids. The V gene's germline CDR1 is SGHTA and CDR2 FQGNSA. CDR3 DNA: TGTGCCAGCAGCTTAGTGCCCGCTTCCTACGAGCAGTACTTC. Amino acid sequence: CASSLVPASYEQYF.

The chain is built from TRBV10-1 and TRBJ2-1; possibly TRBD1 for D (6 bases). V lost 6 bases, J lost 5 bases, and 11 bases lay in between. Germline V CDR1 and CDR2: WNHNN, SYGVQD (reference sequence). The CDR3 contains 13 residues. Written as DNA, the CDR3 is TGCGCCAGCAGCCGGGACATAAACAATGAGCAGTTCTTC. Translating gives CASSRDINNEQFF.

This clonotype was found many times. A much larger clone differs from this one at a single base, so this may be a read error. The V call is TRBV6-1, the J call TRBJ2-5; D is undetermined. The CDR3 has 14 residues. The germline CDR1 and CDR2 sequences are MNHNS and SASEGT. Trimming removed 3 bases at V and 11 bases at J, with 19 bases between. CDR3 sequence (DNA): TGTGCCAGCAGTGAGTTGCGAACCTACAATGAGCAGTACTTC. It codes for CASSELRTYNEQYF.

Turning to this clonotype: A read error may be the cause here, since a much bigger clone is one base away. The genes are TRBV7-2 and TRBJ2-5; D is unclear. The CDR3 is made up of 12 amino acids. The germline V and J ends were trimmed by 7 bases and 11 bases, with 17 bases remaining between them. CDR1 and CDR2 (germline): SGHTA, FQGNSA. The CDR3 sequence: CASKGASNEQYF. The CDR3 coding sequence is TGTGCCAGCAAGGGCGCTTCAAATGAGCAGTACTTC.

This clonotype was detected many times. A much larger clonotype is one base distant, so this may be a read error. V usage is TRBV12-3 or TRBV12-4 and J usage is TRBJ2-1; D is uncertain. With 0 bases removed from V and 13 bases from J, the gap between germline ends came to 22 bases. The CDR3 extends over 16 amino acids. CDR3 amino acids: CASSLAALGYQETQFF. The CDR3 coding sequence is TGTGCCAGCAGTTTAGCCGCCTTGGGGTACCAAGAGACCCAGTTCTTC.

V usage is TRBV10-2 and J usage is TRBJ2-5; no clear D. In germline, CDR1 is WSHSY, CDR2 SAAADI. The CDR3 is 12 residues long. Trimming removed 6 bases from V and 4 bases from J, with 9 bases in between. The CDR3 nucleotides are TGCGCCAGCAGGGACCCCGCAGAGACCCAGTACTTC. It specifies CASRDPAETQYF.

This clonotype was seen just once. This chain connects TRBV12-3 or TRBV12-4 to TRBJ2-3; the D call may be TRBD1 or TRBD2 (5 bases each). The V and J ends lost 5 bases and 0 bases respectively, with 12 bases between them. This CDR3 has 15 residues. The CDR3 region is CASSPGTLSTDTQYF. The DNA of the CDR3 is TGTGCCAGCAGTCCCGGGACCCTGAGCACAGATACGCAGTATTTT.

The chain links TRBV6-2 or TRBV6-3 to TRBJ2-1, with TRBD2 matching over 12 bases. Germline values: CDR1 MNHEY, CDR2 SVGEGT. CDR3 length: 17 residues. Unmatched junction bases numbered 10, after V lost 2 bases and J lost 8 bases. The CDR3 loop reads CASSYPASGRVLDEQFF. CDR3 bases: TGTGCCAGCAGTTACCCGGCTAGCGGGAGGGTTTTGGATGAGCAGTTCTTC.

This clonotype is deemed large (0.1 to 1%). The V gene is TRBV7-8, the J gene TRBJ2-3; unclear D gene. The CDR3 is 15 residues long. The germline V gene has CDR1 SGHVS and CDR2 FQNEAQ. V lost 2 bases and J lost 4, with 13 bases in between. The CDR3 DNA reads as TGTGCCAGCAGCTTACCCCCCCCTGGGGCAGATACGCAGTATTTT. Encoded protein: CASSLPPPGADTQYF.

V gene TRBV30 combines with J gene TRBJ2-7; 7 nucleotides agree with TRBD1. The CDR3 runs 16 residues. V lost 3 bases and J lost 4; bases outside the gene matches: 15. Germline CDR1 is GTSNPN and CDR2 is SVGIG (reference sequence). CDR3 DNA sequence: TGTGCCTGGAGAGGTCGAGGGGGCGGCTCTGCGTACGAGCAGTACTTC. It specifies CAWRGRGGGSAYEQYF.

The V and J genes are TRBV11-2 and TRBJ2-5; 8 nucleotides match TRBD1. This CDR3 has 16 amino acids. The trim removed 3 bases at V and 11 bases at J, leaving 17 bases unmatched. CDR1 SGHAT and CDR2 FQNNGV come from the germline V gene. For the CDR3, the DNA is TGTGCCAGCAGCTTTCAGGGGGCCTCTACCTTTGAACAGCAGTACTTC. Its translation: CASSFQGASTFEQQYF.

This clonotype was seen only a few times. The chain is built from TRBV11-3 and TRBJ2-7, with 9 nucleotides matching TRBD2. V gave up 5 bases and J gave up 0 bases; unmatched junction bases: 5. Looked up from germline, CDR1 is SGHNT and CDR2 is YENEEA. This CDR3 spans 15 amino acids. CDR3 region: CASSPGTSLSYEQYF. In DNA, the CDR3 is TGTGCCAGCAGCCCCGGGACTAGCCTCTCCTACGAGCAGTACTTC.

The rearrangement uses TRBV4-3 and TRBJ2-3, with 9 bases aligning to TRBD2. The CDR3 has 14 amino acids. Trimming removed 6 bases from V and 5 bases from J; junction bases left unmatched: 6. Germline-derived CDR1 and CDR2 are LGHNA and YSLEER. CDR3 sequence: CASRAGGPRDTQYF. The CDR3 bases are TGCGCCAGCAGGGCGGGAGGGCCGCGAGATACGCAGTATTTT.

A note on this clonotype: Mismatch with germline at one junction end may stem from a read error. V gene TRBV7-8 combines with J gene TRBJ2-5; no firm D call. The CDR3 has 15 amino acids. CDR1 SGHVS and CDR2 FQNEAQ come from the germline V gene. The CDR3 spells CGGGLGGPGEETQYF. CDR3 nucleotide sequence: TGTGGCGGCGGCCTCGGCGGCCCTGGGGAAGAGACCCAGTACTTT.

This clonotype was counted only a few times. CDR3 bases: TGTGCCAGCAGACGGGGTAGCGGGATGGGTGAGCAGTTCTTC. It is translated as CASRRGSGMGEQFF. The rearrangement links TRBV7-2 to TRBJ2-1, with TRBD2 matching over 8 bases. CDR1 is SGHTA, CDR2 FQGNSA, per germline. The CDR3 is 14 residues long. V lost 6 bases, J lost 9 bases, and 10 bases stayed unmatched.

As to this clonotype: A read error may produce the germline difference seen at one junction end. This chain connects TRBV7-6 to TRBJ2-3, with D possibly being TRBD2 (7 bases). Germline CDR1 reads SGHVS; CDR2 reads FNYEAQ. The CDR3 totals 14 residues. CDR3 bases: TGTGCGAGCAGCGGGATAACAGGGCAAGGTACGCAGTATTTC. Protein product: CASSGITGQGTQYF.